The T cell receptor beta chain described here comes from a study of blood T cell repertoires in COVID-19. Per the original data handling: Amplification with reference gene primers provided the estimates of nucleated cell counts. TCRdb's table, derived via immunoSEQ multiplex PCR, lists solely in-frame clones and lacks some. D and trimming come from the DNA, and the V and J calls and clone size come from that table. The sample has hundreds of thousands of clones; approximately 91% are singletons. In germline, CDR1 is SGHVS, CDR2 FQNEAQ. V gave up 5 bases and J gave up 5 bases; unmatched junction bases: 3. The CDR3 loop spans 15 amino acids. Assignments of participants to cohorts depended upon their own reported clinical history. Two negative PCRs, clearance, or symptom resolution had been documented for recovered Cohort 3 donors.

The sequence was collected from a woman between 40 and 50 years old who had recovered from COVID-19. Sequencing was performed on PBMCs or T cells enriched from blood (not recorded which). V usage is TRBV7-8 and J usage is TRBJ2-5, with 15 bases fitting TRBD2. The CDR3, as DNA: TGTGCCAGCAGCCGGACTAGCGGGAGGGTTGAGACCCAGTACTTC. It specifies CASSRTSGRVETQYF. Full variable domain (remainder filled in from reference TRBV7-8 and TRBJ2-5): GAGVSQSPRYKVAKRGQDVALRCDPISGHVSLFWYQQALGQGPEFLTYFQNEAQLDKSGLPSDRFFAERPEGSVSTLKIQRTQQEDSAVYLCASSRTSGRVETQYFGPGTRLLVL.